Listed below are T cell receptor beta chains from one sample, sequenced in a study of blood T cell repertoires in COVID-19. Libraries were prepared by immunoSEQ multiplex PCR; TCRdb keeps only in-frame clonotypes and omits some of them. The sample has approximately 210,000 clones, roughly nine tenths seen once. Source material: peripheral blood. Source of these receptors: a man aged 35 to 55 with acute or convalescent COVID-19. Each CDR3 is given with its conserved first and last residue. A D gene is named only where the DNA matches it firmly. Not every row has a clone size; where given, it reads once, few, many or a size class.

d_call: TRBD1
j_call: TRBJ1-3
v_call: TRBV30
clone_size: .
cdr3_aa: CAWSVRDRVSGNTIYF
cdr3_nt: TGTGCCTGGAGTGTACGCGACAGGGTCTCTGGAAACACCATATATTTT

d_call: .
j_call: TRBJ2-7
v_call: TRBV21-1
clone_size: .
cdr3_aa: CASSFKGVTRYEQYF
cdr3_nt: TGTGCCAGCAGCTTTAAGGGGGTTACGAGGTACGAGCAGTACTTC

d_call: .
j_call: TRBJ2-3
v_call: TRBV2
clone_size: .
cdr3_aa: CASTLSTDTQYF
cdr3_nt: TGTGCCAGCACTCTAAGCACAGATACGCAGTATTTT

d_call: TRBD2
j_call: TRBJ2-1
v_call: TRBV7-3
clone_size: .
cdr3_aa: CASSLAGGLSSYNEQFF
cdr3_nt: TGTGCCAGCAGCCTAGCGGGAGGCCTCTCCTCCTACAATGAGCAGTTCTTC

d_call: .
j_call: TRBJ2-5
v_call: TRBV18
clone_size: .
cdr3_aa: CASSPGQLYQETQYF
cdr3_nt: TGTGCCAGCTCACCTGGACAGCTGTACCAAGAGACCCAGTACTTC

d_call: TRBD2
j_call: TRBJ2-7
v_call: TRBV27
clone_size: .
cdr3_aa: CASSLYAGELYEQYF
cdr3_nt: TGTGCCAGCAGTTTGTATGCGGGAGAGCTCTACGAGCAGTACTTC

d_call: TRBD1
j_call: TRBJ2-1
v_call: TRBV24-1
clone_size: .
cdr3_aa: CATSGTGNFEQFF
cdr3_nt: TGTGCCACCAGTGGGACAGGGAATTTTGAGCAGTTCTTC

d_call: .
j_call: TRBJ1-3
v_call: TRBV7-5
clone_size: .
cdr3_aa: CVRSRQGSGNTIYF
cdr3_nt: TGTGTCAGAAGCCGACAGGGCTCTGGAAACACCATATATTTT

d_call: .
j_call: TRBJ1-6
v_call: TRBV2
clone_size: .
cdr3_aa: CATQGRGHSPLHF
cdr3_nt: TGTGCCACCCAGGGGAGAGGGCATTCACCCCTCCACTTT

d_call: .
j_call: TRBJ2-7
v_call: TRBV29-1
clone_size: .
cdr3_aa: CSVSDLQTYEQYF
cdr3_nt: TGCAGCGTTTCAGACCTACAGACCTACGAGCAGTACTTC

d_call: TRBD1
j_call: TRBJ2-7
v_call: TRBV10-3
clone_size: .
cdr3_aa: CAISGDRGHEQYF
cdr3_nt: TGTGCCATCAGTGGGGACAGGGGGCACGAGCAGTACTTC

d_call: TRBD2
j_call: TRBJ2-1
v_call: TRBV6-5
clone_size: .
cdr3_aa: CASIPPGGLYNEQFF
cdr3_nt: TGTGCCAGCATTCCCCCGGGAGGACTCTACAATGAGCAGTTCTTC

d_call: .
j_call: TRBJ1-1
v_call: TRBV6-5
clone_size: .
cdr3_aa: CAIILGVNTEAFF
cdr3_nt: TGTGCCATAATACTCGGGGTGAACACTGAAGCTTTCTTT

d_call: .
j_call: TRBJ1-6
v_call: TRBV7-9
clone_size: .
cdr3_aa: CASSFSEGGASPLHF
cdr3_nt: TGTGCCAGCAGCTTCTCGGAAGGAGGTGCTTCACCCCTCCACTTT

d_call: .
j_call: TRBJ2-5
v_call: TRBV7-9
clone_size: once
cdr3_aa: CASSPRQGLQETQYF
cdr3_nt: TGTGCCAGCAGCCCTAGACAGGGACTCCAAGAGACCCAGTACTTC

d_call: TRBD1
j_call: TRBJ2-7
v_call: TRBV19
clone_size: .
cdr3_aa: CASRARTGGSEQYF
cdr3_nt: TGTGCCAGTAGAGCAAGGACAGGGGGCTCCGAGCAGTACTTC